Listed below are T cell receptor beta chains from one sample, sequenced in a study of metastatic and nonmetastatic thyroid tumors. TCRdb re-analyzed the PCR reads using MiXCR. The table includes about 49,000 clones, 20% detected once. Input material: blood. The receptors were sampled from a female donor with papillary thyroid cancer or a benign thyroid nodule (not recorded which). Some clones in this sample may be carry-over from other donors' samples. Both conserved end residues are part of each CDR3. Fields, in order: clone size, J gene, D gene, V gene, CDR3 DNA, CDR3 protein. A D gene is named only where the DNA matches it firmly. Clone size, where shown, is once, few, many, or a class for clones that have expanded.

many,TRBJ2-7,-,TRBV28,TGTGCCAGCAGTACCCAGGGGATTCTCCCCTACGAGCAGTACTTC,CASSTQGILPYEQYF
many,TRBJ2-7,-,TRBV3-1,TGTGCCAGCAGCCGAAGCTCCTACGAGCAGTACTTC,CASSRSSYEQYF
many,TRBJ2-3,TRBD2,TRBV19,TGTGCCAGTAGTACTCCAACGGGACTAGCAGAGGGCACAGATACGCAGTATTTT,CASSTPTGLAEGTDTQYF
many,TRBJ2-2,-,TRBV9,TGTGCCAGCAGCCCAGGGAACCCCGGGGAGCTGTTTTTT,CASSPGNPGELFF
many,TRBJ1-2,-,TRBV27,TGTGCCAGCAGTTCCCGGACTTCAAACTATGGCTACACCTTC,CASSSRTSNYGYTF
many,TRBJ2-2,-,TRBV18,TGTGCCAGCTCACCGGGACGACCCACCGGGGAGCTGTTTTTT,CASSPGRPTGELFF
-,TRBJ1-2,-,TRBV14,TGTGCCAGCAGCCAAGACCGGACCTCTCGGAGGGGCTACACCTTC,CASSQDRTSRRGYTF
many,TRBJ2-7,-,TRBV5-1,TGCGCCAGCAGCTTGTCACCCCAAACTAACTACGAGCAGTACTTC,CASSLSPQTNYEQYF
-,TRBJ2-7,-,TRBV20-1,TGCAGTGCTACGGGGGGGAAGGGGGCCCCTCGAGACGGGAGGTCGTCGTACGAGCAGTACTTC,CSATGGKGAPRDGRSSYEQYF
many,TRBJ1-1,-,TRBV10-3,TGTGCCATCAGTGATTCAGGGAACACTGAAGCTTTCTTT,CAISDSGNTEAFF
medium-sized,TRBJ2-7,-,TRBV29-1,TGCAGCGTTTGGGGCTCTTCCTACGAGCAGTACTTC,CSVWGSSYEQYF
many,TRBJ2-2,TRBD1,TRBV28,TGTGCCAGCAGTTCTGGACAGGGCAGAACCGGGGAGCTGTTTTTT,CASSSGQGRTGELFF
-,TRBJ2-6,-,TRBV20-1,TGCAGTTCCCCGGGCTCTGTGGCCAACGTCCTTACTTTC,CSSPGSVANVLTF
-,TRBJ2-2,TRBD2,TRBV2,TGTGCCCGCAGTGACCTAGCGGGAGGAACCGGGGAGCTCTTTTTT,CARSDLAGGTGELFF
many,TRBJ1-2,TRBD1,TRBV4-1,TGCGCCAGCAGCCATCCAACGAGGGGGAGACAGGGCTATGGCTACACCTTC,CASSHPTRGRQGYGYTF
-,TRBJ1-2,-,TRBV12-3/TRBV12-4,TGTGCCATCAGTTTATCTGACGGGGGCGGGTTTTATTGCTACACCTTC,CAISLSDGGGFYCYTF
once,TRBJ2-1,TRBD1,TRBV7-8,TGTGCTAGCAGCTTAGTAGGGACAGGGGGACTCAATGAGAAGTTCTTC,CASSLVGTGGLNEKFF
many,TRBJ2-2,-,TRBV5-4,TGTGCCAGCAGCCTACAGGGACCTGGCACCGGGGAGCTGTTTTTT,CASSLQGPGTGELFF
-,TRBJ2-1,TRBD2,TRBV19,TGTGCCAGTAGTAGAATTACTAGCGTGACCTACAATGCGCAGTTCTTC,CASSRITSVTYNAQFF